The entry below gives a single T cell receptor beta chain sequence along with its context. Its antigen remains unknown. The CDR3 runs to 13 residues. Germline CDR1 MNHNY, CDR2 SVGAGI (reference sequence). V trimming: 7 bases; J trimming: 6 bases; junction bases outside the gene matches: 4. The entry originates in a study of cytomegalovirus exposure and HLA in healthy donors. The overall study: In a later analysis, it was reported that the roughly 120 validation repertoires had been produced on the same platform as the roughly 650 repertoires belonging to the first cohort.

Produced via immunoSEQ multiplex PCR; TCRdb's table is partial and in-frame only. The repertoire includes about 130,000 clones, roughly 90% of them detected once, and about 1.5% sits in the top ten. Study findings and constraints: Many donors shared some public TCRs, even though most TCR sequences were rare. A few chains tied to CMV proved CMV antigen-specific in vitro.

The study drew the donors from its approximately 120-subject validation cohort, separate from the roughly 700-subject first cohort. The rearrangement uses TRBV6-6 and TRBJ1-4; 8 positions agree with TRBD1. This sequence was found in a man aged 30 to 45 in good health and CMV-seronegative. Sequencing was performed on PBMCs. CDR3: CASTSGGDEKLFF. In nucleotides, the CDR3 is TGTGCCAGCACCTCAGGGGGCGATGAAAAACTGTTTTTT.